The 20 T cell receptor beta chains reported below all come from one sample, sequenced in a study of blood T cell repertoires in COVID-19. Sequenced by immunoSEQ multiplex PCR; TCRdb stores in-frame clones only, minus some. This table holds some 250,000 clones, 86% found once. Material: peripheral blood. These receptors were collected from a young woman who had recovered from COVID-19.

This clone was detected once. The gene calls are TRBV24-1 and TRBJ2-1, with 11 bases that match TRBD2. Per the germline V gene, CDR1 is KGHDR and CDR2 is SFDVKD. V lost 4 bases, J lost 7 bases, and 8 bases stayed unmatched. This CDR3 contains 16 residues. The CDR3 here is CATSDPTSGETNEQFF. In DNA, the CDR3 is TGTGCCACCAGTGACCCGACTAGCGGGGAGACTAATGAGCAGTTCTTC.

The chain combines TRBV6-5 with TRBJ2-1; 7 bases align to TRBD1. The CDR3 is made up of 15 amino acids. Germline V CDR1 and CDR2: MNHEY, SVGAGI. V lost 7 bases and J lost 5; bases outside the gene matches: 11. CDR3 protein: CASNQFNTGDNEQFF. The CDR3, as DNA: TGTGCCAGCAACCAATTTAATACAGGGGACAATGAGCAGTTCTTC.

This clone was observed once. The chain carries TRBV6-5 and TRBJ2-1; 9 bases map to TRBD1. Germline V CDR1 and CDR2: MNHEY, SVGAGI. V lost 7 bases and J lost 6; bases outside the gene matches: 7. The CDR3 sequence is 14 residues long. CDR3 residues: CASTPGTGINEQFF. In DNA, the CDR3 is TGTGCCAGCACCCCCGGGACAGGGATCAATGAGCAGTTCTTC.

The rearrangement uses TRBV27 and TRBJ2-6; 10 nucleotides line up with TRBD1. Germline V gives CDR1 MNHEY, CDR2 SMNVEV (reference sequence). The CDR3 sequence is 16 residues long. J was trimmed by 1 base and V by 4 bases; bases with no gene match: 1. CDR3 sequence: CASSWTGGSGANVLTF. The CDR3 bases are TGTGCCAGCAGTTGGACAGGGGGGTCTGGGGCCAACGTCCTGACTTTC.

The genes are TRBV5-5 and TRBJ2-7; 7 bases agree with TRBD1. The junction had 7 bases not matched to a gene; V was cut back by 4 bases and J by 0 bases. CDR3 length equals 15 residues. CDR1 is SGHKS, CDR2 YYEKEE, per germline (reference sequence). This CDR3 is CASSPDRYSSYEQYF. CDR3 nucleotides: TGTGCCAGCAGCCCGGACAGGTATAGCTCCTACGAGCAGTACTTC.

This clone was seen many times. V gene TRBV21-1 combines with J gene TRBJ2-6; the tabulated D call, TRBD2, remains unverified against the DNA. TRBV21-1 is termed a pseudogene. CDR3 length: 15 amino acids. This CDR3 is CASLLPPSGANVLTF. The DNA of the CDR3 is TGTGCCAGCCTCCTCCCCCCGTCTGGGGCCAACGTCCTGACTTTC.

The gene calls are TRBV5-1 and TRBJ2-7; D may be TRBD1 (6 bases). The V gene lost 4 bases and the J gene lost 4 bases, with 15 bases spanning the gap. The CDR3 spans 14 residues. The germline V gene has CDR1 SGHRS and CDR2 YFSETQ. The DNA for the CDR3 is TGCGCCAGCAGCCCACTAGGACAGATATACGAGCAGTACTTC. Residues: CASSPLGQIYEQYF.

The J gene is TRBJ1-1, the V gene TRBV6-5, with TRBD1 matching over 9 bases. The CDR3 covers 14 residues. Per germline, CDR1 MNHEY and CDR2 SVGAGI. J lost 2 bases, V lost 6 bases, and 4 bases had no gene match. For the CDR3, the DNA is TGTGCCAGCAGGAAAACAGGGGGCAACACTGAAGCTTTCTTT. Translated, it gives CASRKTGGNTEAFF.

The chain has TRBV6-6 and TRBJ1-1; tentative D call: TRBD1 (5 bases). Germline V gives CDR1 MNHNY, CDR2 SVGAGI (reference sequence). V lost 0 bases, J lost 2 bases, and 10 bases lay in between. This CDR3 is built from 15 residues. The CDR3 DNA sequence: TGTGCCAGCAGTTACTCGAAGGGGCGAAACACTGAAGCTTTCTTT. Residues: CASSYSKGRNTEAFF.

The CDR3 DNA follows: TGTGCCAGTAGTATTGGGACAGGCCTTCACTACGAGCAGTACTTC. This codes for CASSIGTGLHYEQYF. This chain connects TRBV19 to TRBJ2-7, with 8 bases aligning to TRBD1. V shed 3 bases, J shed 3 bases, and the junction held 7 bases outside the gene matches. The CDR3 is 15 amino acids. The germline gives CDR1 LNHDA, CDR2 SQIVND (reference sequence). The variable domain in full, completed from reference TRBV19 and TRBJ2-7, reads DGGITQSPKYLFRKEGQNVTLSCEQNLNHDAMYWYRQDPGQGLRLIYYSQIVNDFQKGDIAEGYSVSREKKESFPLTVTSAQKNPTAFYLCASSIGTGLHYEQYFGPGTRLTVT.

The J gene is TRBJ2-7, the V gene TRBV2; 9 nucleotides align to TRBD1. Trimming removed 6 bases from V and 3 bases from J; junction bases left unmatched: 6. The CDR3 has 14 residues. Germline CDR1 SNHLY, CDR2 FYNNEI. The CDR3, as DNA: TGTGCCAGCAGCGATCCGGGACAGGGCTACGAGCAGTACTTC. Protein sequence: CASSDPGQGYEQYF.

This chain connects TRBV4-3 to TRBJ1-2; perhaps TRBD1 as D (6 bases). This CDR3 is 16 amino acids long. V gave up 0 bases and J gave up 4 bases, with 15 bases separating them. Germline loops: CDR1 LGHNA, CDR2 YSLEER. The CDR3 here is CASSQDQSGQIYGYTF. The CDR3 bases are TGCGCCAGCAGCCAAGATCAATCTGGACAGATCTATGGCTACACCTTC.

The chain uses TRBV6-5 and TRBJ2-7; D unclear. The CDR3 is 13 amino acids. Trimming left V 7 bases short and J 3 bases short, with 13 bases between. Germline loops: CDR1 MNHEY, CDR2 SVGAGI. CDR3 amino acids: CASNGQMNYEQYF. CDR3 in DNA: TGTGCCAGCAATGGGCAGATGAACTACGAGCAGTACTTC.

This chain connects TRBV30 to TRBJ1-2; TRBD1 matches at 10 bases. CDR1 GTSNPN and CDR2 SVGIG come from the germline V gene (reference sequence). This CDR3 spans 14 amino acids. J gave up 1 base and V 8 bases, and 7 bases lay outside the gene matches. As DNA, the CDR3 is TGTGCCAGACAGGGGGCCACCCATAACTATGGCTACACCTTC. This translates into CARQGATHNYGYTF.

V and J are TRBV4-2 and TRBJ1-5; 9 bases fit TRBD1. The CDR3 spans 15 residues. V was clipped by 2 bases and J by 5 bases; unmatched bases: 4. The germline V gene has CDR1 LGHNA and CDR2 YNFKEQ. The CDR3: CASSQMTGGDQPQHF. CDR3 coding DNA: TGTGCCAGCAGCCAAATGACAGGGGGGGATCAGCCCCAGCATTTT.

In this sample, this clone turned up many times. Other nucleotide sequences from this sample produce the same CDR3. J is TRBJ2-1 and V is TRBV7-9, with 9 bases matching TRBD2. Germline V CDR1 and CDR2: SEHNR, FQNEAQ (reference sequence). The CDR3 is 16 amino acids. The V segment lost 2 bases and the J segment 4 bases; nucleotides outside the gene matches: 6. The CDR3: CASSLSLAGSYNEQFF. The CDR3 DNA sequence: TGTGCCAGCAGCTTATCCCTAGCGGGGTCATACAATGAGCAGTTCTTC.

This chain joins TRBV3-1 (or the pseudogene TRBV3-2) and TRBJ2-3, with 7 bases matching TRBD2. Looked up from germline, CDR1 is LGHDT and CDR2 is YNNKEL (reference sequence). Trimming took 4 bases from V and 2 from J; bases not matched to a gene: 6. The CDR3 runs to 15 residues. This chain's CDR3 is CASSPTSALTDTQYF. The DNA for the CDR3 is TGTGCCAGCAGCCCCACTAGCGCCCTCACAGATACGCAGTATTTT.

The genes are TRBV10-2 and TRBJ2-3, with 9 bases matching TRBD2. After removal of 6 bases from V and 4 bases from J, the junction contained 5 bases not matched to a gene. CDR3 length: 14 residues. Looked up from germline, CDR1 is WSHSY and CDR2 is SAAADI. This chain's CDR3 is CASRLAGWADTQYF. As DNA, the CDR3 is TGCGCCAGCAGGCTAGCGGGGTGGGCAGATACGCAGTATTTT.

This rearrangement joins TRBV18 to TRBJ2-1; 10 nucleotides align to TRBD2. The CDR3 sequence is 18 residues long. The germline V gene encodes CDR1 KGHSH and CDR2 LQKENI. The V gene end was trimmed by 1 base and the J gene end by 4 bases; junction bases not matched to a gene: 10. The CDR3 DNA is TGTGCCAGCTCACCACGGGTAGCGGGGGGCTCGAGATACAATGAGCAGTTCTTC. Amino acid sequence: CASSPRVAGGSRYNEQFF.

The genes are TRBV7-9 and TRBJ2-7, with D unclear. Trimming shortened V by 3 bases and J by 3 bases, and 9 bases separated the two germline ends. Germline V gene data show CDR1 as SEHNR and CDR2 as FQNEAQ (reference sequence). CDR3 length: 13 residues. CDR3 sequence (DNA): TGTGCCAGCAGCTTGGAGTTTAGCTACGAGCAGTACTTC. It yields the protein CASSLEFSYEQYF.